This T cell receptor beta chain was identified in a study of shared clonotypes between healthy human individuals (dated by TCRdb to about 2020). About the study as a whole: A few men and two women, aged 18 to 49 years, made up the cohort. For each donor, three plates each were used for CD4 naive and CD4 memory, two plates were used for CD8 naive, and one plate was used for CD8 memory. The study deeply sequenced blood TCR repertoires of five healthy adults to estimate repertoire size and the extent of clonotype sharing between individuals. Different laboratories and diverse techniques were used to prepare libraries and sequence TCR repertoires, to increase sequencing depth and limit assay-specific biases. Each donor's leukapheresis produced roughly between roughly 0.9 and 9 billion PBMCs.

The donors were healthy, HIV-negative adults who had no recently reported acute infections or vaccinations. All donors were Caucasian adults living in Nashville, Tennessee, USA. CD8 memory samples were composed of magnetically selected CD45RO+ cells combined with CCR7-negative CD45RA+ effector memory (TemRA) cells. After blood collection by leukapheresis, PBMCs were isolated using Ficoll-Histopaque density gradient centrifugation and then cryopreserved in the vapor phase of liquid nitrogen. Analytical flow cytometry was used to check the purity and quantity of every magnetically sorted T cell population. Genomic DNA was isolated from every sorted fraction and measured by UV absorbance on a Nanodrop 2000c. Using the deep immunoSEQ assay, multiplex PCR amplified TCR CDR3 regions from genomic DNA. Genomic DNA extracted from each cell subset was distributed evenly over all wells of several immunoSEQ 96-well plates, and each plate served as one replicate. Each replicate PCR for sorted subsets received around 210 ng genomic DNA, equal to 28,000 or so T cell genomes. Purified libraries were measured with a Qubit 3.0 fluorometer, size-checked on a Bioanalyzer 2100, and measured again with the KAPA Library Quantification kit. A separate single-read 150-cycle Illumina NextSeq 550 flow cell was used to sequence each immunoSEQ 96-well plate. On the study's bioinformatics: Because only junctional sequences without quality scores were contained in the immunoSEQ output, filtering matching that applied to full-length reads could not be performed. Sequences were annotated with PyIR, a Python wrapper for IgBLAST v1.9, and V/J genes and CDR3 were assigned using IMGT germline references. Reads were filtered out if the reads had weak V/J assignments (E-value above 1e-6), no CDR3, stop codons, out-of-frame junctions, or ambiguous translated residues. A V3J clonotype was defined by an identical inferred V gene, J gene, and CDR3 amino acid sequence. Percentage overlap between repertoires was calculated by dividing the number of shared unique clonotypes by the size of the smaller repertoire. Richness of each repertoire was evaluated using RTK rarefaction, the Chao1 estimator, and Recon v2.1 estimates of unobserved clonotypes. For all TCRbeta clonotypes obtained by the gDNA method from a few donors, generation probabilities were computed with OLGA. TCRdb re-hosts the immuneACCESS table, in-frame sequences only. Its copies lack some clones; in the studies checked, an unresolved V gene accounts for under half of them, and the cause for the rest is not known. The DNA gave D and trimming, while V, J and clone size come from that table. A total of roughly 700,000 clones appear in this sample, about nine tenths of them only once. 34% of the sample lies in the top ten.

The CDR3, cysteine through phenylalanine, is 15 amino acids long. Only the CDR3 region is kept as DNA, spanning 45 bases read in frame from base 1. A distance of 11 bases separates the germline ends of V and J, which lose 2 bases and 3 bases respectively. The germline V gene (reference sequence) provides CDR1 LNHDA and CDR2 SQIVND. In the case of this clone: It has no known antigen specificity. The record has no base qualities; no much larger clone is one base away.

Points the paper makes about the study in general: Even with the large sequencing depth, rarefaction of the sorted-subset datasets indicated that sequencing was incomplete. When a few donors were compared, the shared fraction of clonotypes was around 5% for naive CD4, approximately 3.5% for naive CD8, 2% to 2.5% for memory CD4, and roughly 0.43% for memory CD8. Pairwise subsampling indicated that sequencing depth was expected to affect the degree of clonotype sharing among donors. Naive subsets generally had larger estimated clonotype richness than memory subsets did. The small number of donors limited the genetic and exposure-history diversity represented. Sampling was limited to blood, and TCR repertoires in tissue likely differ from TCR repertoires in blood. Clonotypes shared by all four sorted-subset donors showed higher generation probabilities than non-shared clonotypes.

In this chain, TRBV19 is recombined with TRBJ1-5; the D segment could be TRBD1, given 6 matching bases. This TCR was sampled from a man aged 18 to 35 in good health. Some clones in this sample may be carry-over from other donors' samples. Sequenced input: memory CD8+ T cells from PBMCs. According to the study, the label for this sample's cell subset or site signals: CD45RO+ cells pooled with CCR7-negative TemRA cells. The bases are TGTGCCAGTAGTATATGGGGGGCGGACAATCAGCCCCAGCATTTT. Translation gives CASSIWGADNQPQHF.